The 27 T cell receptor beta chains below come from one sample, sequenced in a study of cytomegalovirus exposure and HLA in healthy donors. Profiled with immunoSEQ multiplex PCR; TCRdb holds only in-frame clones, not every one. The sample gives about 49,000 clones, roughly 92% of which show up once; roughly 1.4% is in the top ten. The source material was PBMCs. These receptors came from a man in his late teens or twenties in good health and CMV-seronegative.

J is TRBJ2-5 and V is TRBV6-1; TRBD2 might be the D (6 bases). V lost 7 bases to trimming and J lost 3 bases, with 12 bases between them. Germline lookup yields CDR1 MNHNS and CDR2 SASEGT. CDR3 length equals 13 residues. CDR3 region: CASNPSAEETQYF. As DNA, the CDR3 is TGTGCCAGCAACCCTAGCGCAGAAGAGACCCAGTACTTC.

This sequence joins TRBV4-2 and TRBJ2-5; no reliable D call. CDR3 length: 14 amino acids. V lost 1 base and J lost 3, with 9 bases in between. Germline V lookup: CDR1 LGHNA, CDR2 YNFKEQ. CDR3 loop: CASSQGSTEETQYF. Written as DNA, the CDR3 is TGTGCCAGCAGCCAAGGATCAACAGAAGAGACCCAGTACTTC.

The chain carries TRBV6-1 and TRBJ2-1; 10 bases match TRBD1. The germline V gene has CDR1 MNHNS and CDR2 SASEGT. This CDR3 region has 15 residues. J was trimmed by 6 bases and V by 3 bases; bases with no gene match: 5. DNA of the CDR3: TGTGCCAGCAGTGAGCATGGACAGGGGGGCAATGAGCAGTTCTTC. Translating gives CASSEHGQGGNEQFF.

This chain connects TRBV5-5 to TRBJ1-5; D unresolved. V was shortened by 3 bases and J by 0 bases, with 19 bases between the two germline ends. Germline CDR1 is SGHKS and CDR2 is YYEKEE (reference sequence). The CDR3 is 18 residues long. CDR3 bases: TGTGCCAGCAGCTGGACGGGAGGGCAGATCTATAGCAATCAGCCCCAGCATTTT. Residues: CASSWTGGQIYSNQPQHF.

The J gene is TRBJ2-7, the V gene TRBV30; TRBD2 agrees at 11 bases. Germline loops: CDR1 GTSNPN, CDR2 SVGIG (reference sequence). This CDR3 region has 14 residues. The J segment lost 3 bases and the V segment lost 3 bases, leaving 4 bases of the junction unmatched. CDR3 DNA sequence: TGTGCCTGGAGGAGGCTAGCGGGGGGCTACGAGCAGTACTTC. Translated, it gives CAWRRLAGGYEQYF.

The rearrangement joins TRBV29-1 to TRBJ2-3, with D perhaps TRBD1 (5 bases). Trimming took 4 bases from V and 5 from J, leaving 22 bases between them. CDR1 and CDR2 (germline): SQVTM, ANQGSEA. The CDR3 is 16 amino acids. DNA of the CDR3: TGCAGCGTTGTAGGGGTAGCTACTCGGCAGGGAGATACGCAGTATTTT. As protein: CSVVGVATRQGDTQYF.

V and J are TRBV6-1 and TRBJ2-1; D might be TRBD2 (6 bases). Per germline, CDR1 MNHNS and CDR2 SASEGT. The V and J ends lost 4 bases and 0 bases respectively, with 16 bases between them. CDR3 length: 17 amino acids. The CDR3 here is CASSVLGTSSSYNEQFF. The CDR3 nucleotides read TGTGCCAGCAGTGTATTAGGGACTTCGAGCTCCTACAATGAGCAGTTCTTC.

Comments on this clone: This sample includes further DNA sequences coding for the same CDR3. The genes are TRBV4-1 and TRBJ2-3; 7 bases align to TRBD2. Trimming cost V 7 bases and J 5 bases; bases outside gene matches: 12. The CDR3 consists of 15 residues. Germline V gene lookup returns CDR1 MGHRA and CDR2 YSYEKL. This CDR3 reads CASTANRLAGDTQYF. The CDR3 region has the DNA TGCGCCAGCACCGCAAACCGACTAGCAGGAGATACGCAGTATTTT.

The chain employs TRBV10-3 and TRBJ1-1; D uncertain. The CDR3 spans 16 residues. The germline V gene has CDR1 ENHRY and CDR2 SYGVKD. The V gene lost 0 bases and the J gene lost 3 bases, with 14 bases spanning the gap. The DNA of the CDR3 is TGTGCCATCAGTGAGTCGAGCCCGAGAGAGTACACTGAAGCTTTCTTT. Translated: CAISESSPREYTEAFF.

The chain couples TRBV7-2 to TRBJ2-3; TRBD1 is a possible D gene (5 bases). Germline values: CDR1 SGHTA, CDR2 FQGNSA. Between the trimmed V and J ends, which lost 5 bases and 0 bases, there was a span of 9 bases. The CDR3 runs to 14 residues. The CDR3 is CASSPQGSTDTQYF. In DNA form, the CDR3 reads TGTGCCAGCAGCCCCCAGGGAAGCACAGATACGCAGTATTTT.

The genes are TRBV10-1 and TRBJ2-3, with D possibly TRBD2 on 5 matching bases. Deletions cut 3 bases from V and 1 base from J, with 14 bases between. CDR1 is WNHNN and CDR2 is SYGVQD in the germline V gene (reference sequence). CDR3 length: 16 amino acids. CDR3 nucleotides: TGCGCCAGCAGTGATCGCCTGAGCGGAGGCACAGATACGCAGTATTTT. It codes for CASSDRLSGGTDTQYF.

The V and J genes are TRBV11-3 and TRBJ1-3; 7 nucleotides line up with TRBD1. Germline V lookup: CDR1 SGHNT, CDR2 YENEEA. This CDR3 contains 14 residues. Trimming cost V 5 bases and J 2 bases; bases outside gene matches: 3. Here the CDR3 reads CASSNRGTGNTIYF. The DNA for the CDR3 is TGTGCCAGCAGCAACAGGGGTACTGGAAACACCATATATTTT.

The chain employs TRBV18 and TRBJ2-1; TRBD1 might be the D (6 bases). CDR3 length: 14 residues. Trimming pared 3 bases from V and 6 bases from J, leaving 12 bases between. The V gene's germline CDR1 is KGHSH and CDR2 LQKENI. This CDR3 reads CASSPGQLSNEQFF. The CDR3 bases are TGTGCCAGCTCACCGGGACAACTCTCCAATGAGCAGTTCTTC.

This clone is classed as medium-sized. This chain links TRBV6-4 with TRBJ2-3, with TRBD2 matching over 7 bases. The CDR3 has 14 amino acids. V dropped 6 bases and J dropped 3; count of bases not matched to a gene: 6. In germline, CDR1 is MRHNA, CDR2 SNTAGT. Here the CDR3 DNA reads TGTGCCAGCAGCCCCGGCGGGGGAACAGATACGCAGTATTTT. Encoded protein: CASSPGGGTDTQYF.

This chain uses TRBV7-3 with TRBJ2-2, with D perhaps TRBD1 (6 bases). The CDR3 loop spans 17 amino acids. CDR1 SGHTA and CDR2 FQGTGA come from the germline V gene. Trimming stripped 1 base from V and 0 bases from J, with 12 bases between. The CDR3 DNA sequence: TGTGCCAGCAGCTTAAGGACAGCCCTCGCGAACACCGGGGAGCTGTTTTTT. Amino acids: CASSLRTALANTGELFF.

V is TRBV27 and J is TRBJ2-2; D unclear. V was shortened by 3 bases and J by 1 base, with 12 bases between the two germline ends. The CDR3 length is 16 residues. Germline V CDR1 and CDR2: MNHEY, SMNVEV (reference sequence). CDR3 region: CASSFGATRNTGELFF. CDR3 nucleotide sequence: TGTGCCAGCAGTTTTGGAGCGACTCGGAACACCGGGGAGCTGTTTTTT.

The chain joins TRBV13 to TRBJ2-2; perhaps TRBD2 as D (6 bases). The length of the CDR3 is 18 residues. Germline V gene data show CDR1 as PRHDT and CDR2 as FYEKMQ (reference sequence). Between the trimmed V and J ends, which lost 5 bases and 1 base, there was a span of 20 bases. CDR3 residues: CASSPKPWDFLNTGELFF. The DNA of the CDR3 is TGTGCCAGCAGCCCGAAGCCCTGGGACTTCCTGAACACCGGGGAGCTGTTTTTT.

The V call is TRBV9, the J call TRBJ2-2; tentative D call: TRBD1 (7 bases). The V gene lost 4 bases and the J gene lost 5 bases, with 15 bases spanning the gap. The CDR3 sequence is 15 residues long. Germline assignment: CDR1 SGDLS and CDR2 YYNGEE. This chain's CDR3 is CASSHGGGATGELFF. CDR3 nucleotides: TGTGCCAGCAGCCATGGAGGGGGCGCGACCGGGGAGCTGTTTTTT.

DNA of the CDR3: TGTGCCAGCAGTTTTTGGACAGGAGAGACCCAGTACTTC. Translated, it gives CASSFWTGETQYF. The chain uses TRBV5-5 and TRBJ2-5; TRBD1 agrees at 7 bases. The CDR3 sequence is 13 residues long. Germline trimming cut 5 bases from V and 4 bases from J; bases unmatched to any gene: 5. The V gene's germline CDR1 is SGHKS and CDR2 YYEKEE (reference sequence).

CDR3 region: CASSSRTGGIGYTF. The CDR3 bases are TGTGCCAGCAGTTCTCGGACAGGGGGTATTGGCTACACCTTC. This chain connects TRBV6-1 to TRBJ1-2, with 10 bases fitting TRBD1. Per germline, CDR1 MNHNS and CDR2 SASEGT. V shed 5 bases and J 7 bases; nucleotides not matched to a gene: 7. This CDR3 has 14 residues.

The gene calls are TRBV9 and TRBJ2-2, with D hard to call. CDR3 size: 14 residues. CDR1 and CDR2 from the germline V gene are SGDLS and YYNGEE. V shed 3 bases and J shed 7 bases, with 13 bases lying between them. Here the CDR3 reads CASSDGVHFGELFF. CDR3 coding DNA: TGTGCCAGCAGCGACGGAGTACATTTCGGGGAGCTGTTTTTT.

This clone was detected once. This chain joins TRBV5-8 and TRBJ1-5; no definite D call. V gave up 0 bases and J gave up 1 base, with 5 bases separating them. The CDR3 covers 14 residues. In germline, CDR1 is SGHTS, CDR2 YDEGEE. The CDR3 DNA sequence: TGTGCCAGCAGCTTGGGACTGAGCAATCAGCCCCAGCATTTT. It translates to CASSLGLSNQPQHF. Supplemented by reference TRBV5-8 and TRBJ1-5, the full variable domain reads EAGVTQSPTHLIKTRGQQATLRCSPISGHTSVYWYQQALGLGLQFLLWYDEGEERNRGNFPPRFSGRQFPNYSSELNVNALELEDSALYLCASSLGLSNQPQHFGDGTRLSIL.

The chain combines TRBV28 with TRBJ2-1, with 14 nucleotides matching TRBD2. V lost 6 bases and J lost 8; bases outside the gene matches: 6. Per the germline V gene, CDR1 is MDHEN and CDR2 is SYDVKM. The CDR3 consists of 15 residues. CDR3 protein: CASRGTSGSFYEQFF. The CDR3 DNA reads TGTGCCAGCAGGGGGACTAGCGGGAGCTTCTATGAGCAGTTCTTC.

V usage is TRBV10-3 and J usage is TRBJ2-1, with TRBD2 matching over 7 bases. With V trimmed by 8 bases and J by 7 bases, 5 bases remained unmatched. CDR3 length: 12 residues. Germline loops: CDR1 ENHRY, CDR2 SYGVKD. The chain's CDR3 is CAIGGSGNEQFF. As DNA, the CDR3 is TGTGCCATCGGCGGGAGCGGAAATGAGCAGTTCTTC.

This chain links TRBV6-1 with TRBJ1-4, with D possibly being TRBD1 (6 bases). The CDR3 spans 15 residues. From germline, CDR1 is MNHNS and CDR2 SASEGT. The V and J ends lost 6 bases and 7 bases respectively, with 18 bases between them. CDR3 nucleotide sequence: TGTGCCAGCAGGATATTAACAGGGATCGGTGAAAAACTGTTTTTT. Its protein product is CASRILTGIGEKLFF.

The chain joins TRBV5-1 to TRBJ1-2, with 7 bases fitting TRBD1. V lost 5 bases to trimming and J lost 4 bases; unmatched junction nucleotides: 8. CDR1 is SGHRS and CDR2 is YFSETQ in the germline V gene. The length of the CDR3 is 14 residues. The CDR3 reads CASRYSRDSYGYTF. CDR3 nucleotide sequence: TGCGCCAGCAGGTACTCCCGGGACAGCTATGGCTACACCTTC. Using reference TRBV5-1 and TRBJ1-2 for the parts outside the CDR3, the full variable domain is KAGVTQTPRYLIKTRGQQVTLSCSPISGHRSVSWYQQTPGQGLQFLFEYFSETQRNKGNFPGRFSGRQFSNSRSEMNVSTLELGDSALYLCASRYSRDSYGYTFGSGTRLTVV.

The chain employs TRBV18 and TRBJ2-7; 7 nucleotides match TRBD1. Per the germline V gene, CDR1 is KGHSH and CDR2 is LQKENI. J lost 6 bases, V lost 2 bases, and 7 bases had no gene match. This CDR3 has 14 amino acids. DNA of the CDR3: TGTGCCAGCTCACCATTTGCCAGGGGGACCGAGCAGTACTTC. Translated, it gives CASSPFARGTEQYF.